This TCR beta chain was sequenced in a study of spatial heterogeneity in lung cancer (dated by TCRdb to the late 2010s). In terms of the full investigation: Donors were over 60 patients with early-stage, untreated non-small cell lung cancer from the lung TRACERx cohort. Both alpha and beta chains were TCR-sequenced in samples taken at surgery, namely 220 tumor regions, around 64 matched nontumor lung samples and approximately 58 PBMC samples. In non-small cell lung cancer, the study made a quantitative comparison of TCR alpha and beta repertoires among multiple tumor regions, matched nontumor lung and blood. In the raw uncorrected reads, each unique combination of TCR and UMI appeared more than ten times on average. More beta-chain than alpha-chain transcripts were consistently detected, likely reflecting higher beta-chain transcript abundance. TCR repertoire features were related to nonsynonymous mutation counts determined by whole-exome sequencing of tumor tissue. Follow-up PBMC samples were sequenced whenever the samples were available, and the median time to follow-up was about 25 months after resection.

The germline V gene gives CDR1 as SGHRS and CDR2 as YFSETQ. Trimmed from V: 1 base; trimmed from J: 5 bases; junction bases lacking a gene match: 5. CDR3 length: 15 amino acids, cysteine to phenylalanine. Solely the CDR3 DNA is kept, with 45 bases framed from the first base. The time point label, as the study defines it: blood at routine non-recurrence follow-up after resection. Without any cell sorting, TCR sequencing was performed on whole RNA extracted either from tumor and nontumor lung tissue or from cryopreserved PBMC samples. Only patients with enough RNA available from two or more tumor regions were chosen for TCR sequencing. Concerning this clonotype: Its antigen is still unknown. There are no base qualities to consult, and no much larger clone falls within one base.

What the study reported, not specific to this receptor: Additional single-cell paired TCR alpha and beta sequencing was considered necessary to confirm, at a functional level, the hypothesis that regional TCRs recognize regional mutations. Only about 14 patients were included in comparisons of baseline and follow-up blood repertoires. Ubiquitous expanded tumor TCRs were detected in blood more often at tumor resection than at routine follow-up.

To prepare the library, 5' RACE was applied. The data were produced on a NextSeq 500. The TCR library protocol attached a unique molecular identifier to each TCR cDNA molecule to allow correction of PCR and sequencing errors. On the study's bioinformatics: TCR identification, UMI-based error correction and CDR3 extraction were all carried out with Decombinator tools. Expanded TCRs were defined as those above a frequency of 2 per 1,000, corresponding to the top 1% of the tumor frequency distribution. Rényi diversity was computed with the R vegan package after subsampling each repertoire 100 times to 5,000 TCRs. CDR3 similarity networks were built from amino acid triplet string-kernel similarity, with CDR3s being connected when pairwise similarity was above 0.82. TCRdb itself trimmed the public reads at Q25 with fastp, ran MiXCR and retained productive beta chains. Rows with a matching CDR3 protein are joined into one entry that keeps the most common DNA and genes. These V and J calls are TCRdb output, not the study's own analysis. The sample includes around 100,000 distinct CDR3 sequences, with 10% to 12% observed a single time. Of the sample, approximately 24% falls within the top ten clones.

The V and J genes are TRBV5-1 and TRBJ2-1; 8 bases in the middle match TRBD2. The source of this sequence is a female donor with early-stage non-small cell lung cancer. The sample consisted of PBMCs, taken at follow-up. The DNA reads TGCGCCAGCAGCTTGAGCGGGAGCTTGGACAATGAGCAGTTCTTC. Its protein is CASSLSGSLDNEQFF.